This T cell receptor (beta chain) was sequenced during a study of blood T cell repertoires in COVID-19. Study at large: Samples taken during acute and convalescent COVID-19 were collected in the United States, Italy and Spain. The cDNA or gDNA used as material had been derived from T cells, B-cell-depleted T cells, or PBMCs.

This CDR3 has 11 residues. Germline V gene data show CDR1 as MNHNS and CDR2 as SASEGT. The V and J ends lost 2 bases and 8 bases respectively, with 6 bases between them. Original processing methods: Scientists estimated how many nucleated cells there were by amplifying reference gene primers. Using immunoSEQ multiplex PCR, the repertoire was profiled, and TCRdb retains in-frame clones only, with some absent. For V, J and clone size, that table is used; D and trimming come from the DNA. The table includes some 76,000 clones, roughly 84% detected once. Sequenced material: peripheral blood. The clonotype was recovered from a woman in her late teens or twenties with acute or convalescent COVID-19. The chain uses TRBV6-1 and TRBJ1-2; D is undetermined. CDR3 coding DNA: TGTGCCAGCAGTGAATCTGTGGGCTACACCTTC. It translates to CASSESVGYTF.